This TCR beta chain is drawn from a study of blood T cell repertoires in COVID-19. The method was immunoSEQ multiplex PCR; TCRdb's version includes in-frame clones alone and lacks a portion of them. This table has about 130,000 clones, roughly 89% appearing once. This CDR3 region has 14 residues. V dropped 4 bases and J dropped 4; count of bases not matched to a gene: 3. Germline V gene data show CDR1 as MNHEY and CDR2 as SVGEGT. The age range of participants was about 18 to 95 years, with residence in about two dozen US areas. Cohorts were determined from participant-reported clinical history. The receptor was isolated from a man aged 45-65 years who had recovered from COVID-19. The chain has TRBV6-2 or TRBV6-3 and TRBJ2-7, with 11 bases aligning to TRBD2. Material: PBMCs or T cells enriched from blood (not recorded which). CDR3 DNA sequence: TGTGCCAGCAGTTCTAGCGGGAGGAGATACGAGCAGTACTTC. Its translation: CASSSSGRRYEQYF.